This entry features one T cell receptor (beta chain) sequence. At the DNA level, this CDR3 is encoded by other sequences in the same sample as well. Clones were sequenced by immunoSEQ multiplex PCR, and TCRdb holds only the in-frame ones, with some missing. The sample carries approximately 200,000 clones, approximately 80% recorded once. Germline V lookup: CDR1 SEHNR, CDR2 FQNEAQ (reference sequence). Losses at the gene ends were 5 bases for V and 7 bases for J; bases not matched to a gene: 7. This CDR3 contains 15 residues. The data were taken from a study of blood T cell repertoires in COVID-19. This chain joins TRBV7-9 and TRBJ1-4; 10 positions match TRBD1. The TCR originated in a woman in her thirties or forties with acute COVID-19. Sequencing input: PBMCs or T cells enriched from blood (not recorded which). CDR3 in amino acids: CASSASRTGGEKLFF. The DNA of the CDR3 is TGTGCCAGCAGCGCAAGCCGGACAGGGGGTGAAAAACTGTTTTTT.